The entry that follows covers one T cell receptor (beta chain) sequence. This CDR3 is 13 amino acids long. Germline values: CDR1 MNHNY, CDR2 SVGAGI (reference sequence). V shed 2 bases and J shed 2 bases, with 5 bases lying between them. This table comes from immunoSEQ multiplex PCR, and its TCRdb copy is limited to in-frame clones, with some not included. The profile shows 260,000 or so clones, around 80% of them singletons. This sample is part of a study of control samples from healthy donors and cancer patients. Sequencing was performed on PBMCs. The source is an older woman with lung cancer. The rearrangement uses TRBV6-6 and TRBJ2-3, with D unclear. In nucleotides, the CDR3 is TGTGCCAGCAGTTACCTATTCACAGATACGCAGTATTTT. Translation: CASSYLFTDTQYF.